The 9 T cell receptor beta chains presented below share a single source sample, sequenced in a study of blood T cell repertoires in COVID-19. Only in-frame clones appear in the TCRdb table, and some are missing; sequencing was by immunoSEQ multiplex PCR. The sample has 50,000 to 80,000 clones; 86% are singletons. Sequencing was performed on peripheral blood. These receptors came from a middle-aged man with active COVID-19.

V is TRBV11-2 and J is TRBJ2-1, with TRBD2 as a possible D gene (6 bases). Between the trimmed V and J ends, which lost 5 bases and 2 bases, there was a span of 16 bases. This CDR3 has 16 amino acids. The V gene's germline CDR1 is SGHAT and CDR2 FQNNGV. The CDR3: CASSPTGTWPYNEQFF. The CDR3 coding sequence is TGTGCCAGCAGCCCGACCGGGACTTGGCCCTACAATGAGCAGTTCTTC. The full variable domain, with the rest looked up from reference TRBV11-2 and TRBJ2-1, is EAGVAQSPRYKIIEKRQSVAFWCNPISGHATLYWYQQILGQGPKLLIQFQNNGVVDDSQLPKDRFSAERLKGVDSTLKIQPAKLEDSAVYLCASSPTGTWPYNEQFFGPGTRLTVL.

V usage is TRBV3-1 (or the pseudogene TRBV3-2) and J usage is TRBJ2-7; 8 nucleotides line up with TRBD1. This CDR3 region has 15 residues. The junction had 6 bases not matched to a gene; V was cut back by 2 bases and J by 3 bases. CDR1 and CDR2 (germline): LGHDT, YNNKEL (reference sequence). CDR3 nucleotide sequence: TGTGCCAGCAGCCAACAGACAGGGGCTTACTACGAGCAGTACTTC. Residues: CASSQQTGAYYEQYF.

This chain connects TRBV7-9 to TRBJ2-7, with TRBD1 as a possible D gene (6 bases). CDR3 length equals 12 residues. The ends were cut back, 4 bases at V and 3 bases at J, with 7 bases in the middle. CDR1 and CDR2 (germline): SEHNR, FQNEAQ (reference sequence). The CDR3 sequence is CASSWTDYEQYV. In DNA, the CDR3 is TGTGCCAGCAGCTGGACAGACTACGAGCAGTACGTC.

This clone was detected once. V and J are TRBV11-2 and TRBJ1-6; TRBD1 is a possible D gene (6 bases). The CDR3 runs 15 residues. Germline CDR1 is SGHAT and CDR2 is FQNNGV. V lost 5 bases and J 8 bases, leaving 16 bases between the germline ends. The CDR3 sequence is CASSRSDRLYSPLHF. The CDR3 nucleotides read TGTGCCAGCAGCCGATCGGACAGACTTTATTCACCCCTCCACTTT.

The chain joins TRBV6-5 to TRBJ2-5; possible D gene TRBD2, 6 bases. The CDR3 covers 15 residues. Germline CDR1 and CDR2: MNHEY and SVGAGI. V shed 2 bases and J shed 4 bases, with 14 bases lying between them. This chain's CDR3 is CASSYKAGGSETQYF. The CDR3 DNA sequence: TGTGCCAGCAGTTACAAGGCCGGGGGTTCAGAGACCCAGTACTTC.

This clone was seen a handful of times. The chain employs TRBV14 and TRBJ1-6; maybe TRBD1 (5 bases). V was cut by 4 bases and J by 5 bases, with 6 bases left in between. The CDR3 runs to 13 residues. Germline V gene lookup returns CDR1 SGHDN and CDR2 FVKESK. DNA for the CDR3: TGTGCCAGCAGCCGACAGCATAATTCACCCCTCCACTTT. Protein product: CASSRQHNSPLHF.

The genes are TRBV19 and TRBJ1-5; D remains ambiguous. Trimming removed 1 base at V and 3 bases at J, with 10 bases between. Germline CDR1 LNHDA, CDR2 SQIVND (reference sequence). The CDR3 loop spans 15 amino acids. The CDR3 DNA follows: TGTGCCAGTAGTATAGGTTGGGCCTCCAATCAGCCCCAGCATTTT. Translating gives CASSIGWASNQPQHF.

This sequence joins TRBV18 and TRBJ1-1; TRBD1 matches 10 bases. CDR1 and CDR2 from the germline V gene are KGHSH and LQKENI. V dropped 4 bases and J dropped 3; count of bases not matched to a gene: 5. CDR3 length: 15 residues. The CDR3 loop reads CASSQGQGEYTEAFF. The DNA for the CDR3 is TGTGCCAGCTCACAAGGACAGGGGGAGTACACTGAAGCTTTCTTT.

In nucleotides, the CDR3 is TGTGCCAGCTCACCGAGGGAGAACTCCTATTTGGGGTACACCTTC. Encoded protein: CASSPRENSYLGYTF. The V and J genes are TRBV18 and TRBJ1-2; D unclear. Germline V gene data show CDR1 as KGHSH and CDR2 as LQKENI. This CDR3 has 15 residues. Deletions cut 3 bases from V and 11 bases from J, with 22 bases between.